This record looks at one TCR beta chain sequence and its context. This sample was taken from a study of somatic mutations in cytotoxic T cells in rheumatoid arthritis. The CDR3 is made up of 15 amino acids. The germline V and J ends were trimmed by 3 bases and 0 bases, with 11 bases remaining between them. The germline V gene encodes CDR1 MDHEN and CDR2 SYDVKM. Profiled with immunoSEQ multiplex PCR; TCRdb holds only in-frame clones, not every one. The sample carries 35,000 to 45,000 clones, more than 80% recorded once. Sequencing input: CD8+ T cells sorted from blood. The source is a man aged 35 to 55 in good health. V usage is TRBV28 and J usage is TRBJ1-2; no firm D call. CDR3 protein: CASSLEYSSNYGYTF. In DNA form, the CDR3 reads TGTGCCAGCAGTTTGGAATACAGTTCTAACTATGGCTACACCTTC.